This T cell receptor (beta chain) derives from a study of cytomegalovirus exposure and HLA in healthy donors. Germline CDR1 and CDR2: MGHDK and SYGVNS. The V gene end was trimmed by 6 bases and the J gene end by 6 bases; junction bases not matched to a gene: 0. CDR3 size: 13 residues. Primers: 60 Vbeta forward and 13 Jbeta reverse. The protocol was immunoSEQ multiplex PCR, while the TCRdb copy is restricted to in-frame clones and leaves out a portion. The sample data list 200,000 to 250,000 clones. The TCR was taken from a woman aged 25 to 39 in good health and CMV-seropositive. The chain recombines TRBV25-1 with TRBJ2-1, with 12 bases matching TRBD1. Sequenced: PBMCs. The CDR3 spells CASRGQGANEQFF. CDR3 nucleotides: TGTGCCAGCAGGGGACAGGGGGCCAATGAGCAGTTCTTC.